A single sample is the source of the 30 T cell receptor beta chains below, sequenced in a study of cytomegalovirus exposure and HLA in healthy donors. A multiplex PCR was run with 60 Vbeta primers and 13 Jbeta primers. Sequenced by immunoSEQ multiplex PCR; TCRdb stores in-frame clones only, minus some. Counted here are about 130,000 clones, roughly 84% occurring once; the ten biggest clones make up 3%. The sample comprised PBMCs. These receptor sequences come from a woman between 18 and 30 years old in good health and CMV-seropositive.

This clone showed up just a few times. The chain recombines TRBV7-8 with TRBJ1-1, with a possible D match to TRBD1 (6 bases). Germline lookup yields CDR1 SGHVS and CDR2 FQNEAQ. The CDR3 runs to 13 residues. V was cut by 7 bases and J by 2 bases, with 11 bases left in between. The CDR3 DNA reads TGTGCCAGCACCCGGGACACCAACACTGAAGCTTTCTTT. It is translated as CASTRDTNTEAFF.

The chain links TRBV27 to TRBJ2-2, with D perhaps TRBD1 (7 bases). Germline CDR1 and CDR2: MNHEY and SMNVEV (reference sequence). This CDR3 has 15 residues. The ends were cut back, 4 bases at V and 5 bases at J, with 14 bases in the middle. CDR3 nucleotide sequence: TGTGCCAGCAGTTCCGCGGCAGGGGGGACCGGGGAGCTGTTTTTT. It specifies CASSSAAGGTGELFF.

The chain carries TRBV7-9 and TRBJ1-1; maybe TRBD1 (6 bases). V gave up 5 bases and J gave up 3 bases, with 16 bases separating them. The length of the CDR3 is 15 residues. In germline, CDR1 is SEHNR, CDR2 FQNEAQ (reference sequence). CDR3 residues: CASSPTGFSDTEAFF. Written as DNA, the CDR3 is TGTGCCAGCAGCCCCACAGGGTTTTCGGACACTGAAGCTTTCTTT.

The count of this clone is one. The chain recombines TRBV7-9 with TRBJ2-1, with 9 bases aligning to TRBD1. Trimming took 5 bases from V and 9 from J; bases not matched to a gene: 11. This CDR3 has 15 amino acids. Germline V gene lookup returns CDR1 SEHNR and CDR2 FQNEAQ (reference sequence). The chain's CDR3 is CASSTPGTGSAEQFF. The CDR3 DNA is TGTGCCAGCAGCACACCCGGGACAGGGTCCGCTGAGCAGTTCTTC.

V gene TRBV7-9 combines with J gene TRBJ1-2, with 7 bases identical to TRBD1. The V and J ends lost 4 bases and 3 bases, in that order; junction bases with no gene match: 5. The CDR3 contains 14 residues. Germline V gives CDR1 SEHNR, CDR2 FQNEAQ (reference sequence). The CDR3 nucleotides are TGTGCCAGCAGCTATGGAGGGGGCCACTATGGCTACACCTTC. It is translated as CASSYGGGHYGYTF.

The chain uses TRBV5-1 and TRBJ2-1, with 8 bases aligning to TRBD2. There are 19 residues in the CDR3. J lost 3 bases, V lost 5 bases, and 19 bases had no gene match. Germline values: CDR1 SGHRS, CDR2 YFSETQ. The CDR3 here is CASRHRPFVEAGVYNEQFF. DNA for the CDR3: TGCGCCAGCAGACACCGCCCGTTCGTTGAAGCGGGGGTCTACAATGAGCAGTTCTTC.

On this clone: At one end the junction does not follow the germline gene, possibly because of a read error. The gene calls are TRBV11-2 and TRBJ1-4, with D unresolved. The CDR3 runs to 14 residues. Germline V gives CDR1 SGHAT, CDR2 FQNNGV. CDR3 residues: CASSLNSQNEKLSF. CDR3 DNA sequence: TGTGCCAGCAGCTTGAACAGCCAGAATGAAAAACTGTCTTTT.

The CDR3 nucleotides are TGTGCCAGCTCACTCGGACTATATGAGAATTCACCCCTCCACTTT. Residues: CASSLGLYENSPLHF. The rearrangement links TRBV18 to TRBJ1-6; no definite D call. The V and J ends lost 4 bases and 7 bases respectively, with 14 bases between them. Germline CDR1 is KGHSH and CDR2 is LQKENI. The CDR3 consists of 15 residues.

The chain combines TRBV6-5 with TRBJ2-5; 9 bases align to TRBD1. The V and J ends lost 0 bases and 7 bases, in that order; junction bases with no gene match: 3. Germline CDR1 and CDR2: MNHEY and SVGAGI. The length of the CDR3 is 14 residues. The CDR3 loop reads CASSYSDRGGTQYF. CDR3 coding DNA: TGTGCCAGCAGTTACTCTGACAGGGGGGGGACCCAGTACTTC.

This clone has just one count. This chain connects TRBV6-1 to TRBJ2-7, with D possibly being TRBD1 (5 bases). V was shortened by 7 bases and J by 2 bases, with 15 bases between the two germline ends. CDR1 is MNHNS and CDR2 is SASEGT in the germline V gene. The CDR3 has 14 amino acids. CDR3 amino acids: CASTLLTGPYEQYF. Written as DNA, the CDR3 is TGTGCCAGCACCTTGCTTACAGGCCCCTACGAGCAGTACTTC.

This clone showed up just once. The chain carries TRBV2 and TRBJ2-2; D remains ambiguous. The germline gives CDR1 SNHLY, CDR2 FYNNEI. V lost 1 base and J lost 7, with 16 bases in between. This CDR3 has 16 amino acids. CDR3 protein: CASSEDLSLLNGELFF. The CDR3 coding sequence is TGTGCCAGCAGTGAAGATCTCTCCTTATTAAACGGGGAGCTGTTTTTT. The complete variable domain, with remaining parts taken from reference TRBV2 and TRBJ2-2, reads EPEVTQTPSHQVTQMGQEVILRCVPISNHLYFYWYRQILGQKVEFLVSFYNNEISEKSEIFDDQFSVERPDGSNFTLKIRSTKLEDSAMYFCASSEDLSLLNGELFFGEGSRLTVL.

V is TRBV4-1 and J is TRBJ2-2; D unclear. From germline, CDR1 is MGHRA and CDR2 YSYEKL. V gave up 7 bases and J gave up 6 bases, with 12 bases separating them. This CDR3 comprises 13 residues. CDR3 nucleotides: TGCGCCAGCAACCCCGGGTCCTCCGGGGAGCTGTTTTTT. This gives the protein CASNPGSSGELFF.

The DNA for the CDR3 is TGTGCCAGCTCACTCCAGGGGGCAAGGGAGCAGTACTTC. This encodes CASSLQGAREQYF. This rearrangement joins TRBV18 to TRBJ2-7, with 8 positions matching TRBD1. This CDR3 is built from 13 residues. Germline V lookup: CDR1 KGHSH, CDR2 LQKENI. The V segment lost 4 bases and the J segment 7 bases; nucleotides outside the gene matches: 6. Using reference TRBV18 and TRBJ2-7 for the parts outside the CDR3, the full variable domain is NAGVMQNPRHLVRRRGQEARLRCSPMKGHSHVYWYRQLPEEGLKFMVYLQKENIIDESGMPKERFSAEFPKEGPSILRIQQVVRGDSAAYFCASSLQGAREQYFGPGTRLTVT.

The rearrangement links TRBV30 to TRBJ2-7, with D maybe TRBD2 (5 bases). CDR3 size: 13 residues. V dropped 4 bases and J dropped 4 bases, with 14 bases sitting between them. Germline loops: CDR1 GTSNPN, CDR2 SVGIG (reference sequence). The CDR3 here is CAWNLGSGYEQYF. The CDR3 bases are TGTGCCTGGAACCTGGGCTCGGGGTACGAGCAGTACTTC.

This clone was seen only once. The J gene is TRBJ1-4, the V gene TRBV30; D call uncertain. Trimming left V 6 bases short and J 8 bases short, with 7 bases between. The CDR3 has 10 amino acids. The germline V gene has CDR1 GTSNPN and CDR2 SVGIG (reference sequence). CDR3 in DNA: TGTGCCTGTCAGAAAGAAAAACTGTTTTTT. Protein sequence: CACQKEKLFF.

This clone was seen a handful of times. The V gene is TRBV5-5, the J gene TRBJ2-7; 10 bases map to TRBD2. Germline V gene sequence: CDR1 SGHKS, CDR2 YYEKEE (reference sequence). J gave up 2 bases and V 0 bases, and 11 bases lay outside the gene matches. The CDR3 consists of 18 residues. CDR3 protein: CASSLAGLAGVSTYEQYF. Here the CDR3 DNA reads TGTGCCAGCAGCTTGGCGGGTCTAGCGGGGGTCTCGACCTACGAGCAGTACTTC.

The genes are TRBV6-5 and TRBJ2-7; D not certain. This CDR3 is 12 amino acids long. Trimming took 7 bases from V and 1 from J, leaving 8 bases between them. Germline V gene sequence: CDR1 MNHEY, CDR2 SVGAGI. The CDR3 loop is CASMENSYEQYF. CDR3 bases: TGTGCCAGCATGGAGAATTCCTACGAGCAGTACTTC.

The chain links TRBV7-2 to TRBJ1-6, with D unresolved. The CDR3 is made up of 14 amino acids. Germline V lookup: CDR1 SGHTA, CDR2 FQGNSA. Deletions cut 5 bases from V and 6 bases from J, with 11 bases between. The CDR3 reads CASSPRRGNSPLHF. Here the CDR3 DNA reads TGTGCCAGCAGCCCTCGGCGGGGTAATTCACCCCTCCACTTT.

The rearrangement uses TRBV9 and TRBJ2-5; perhaps TRBD2 as D (5 bases). Germline CDR1 SGDLS, CDR2 YYNGEE. The CDR3 sequence is 16 residues long. Deletions cut 0 bases from V and 1 base from J, with 13 bases between. DNA of the CDR3: TGTGCCAGCAGCGTAGTAGAGGGCCTACCCCAAGAGACCCAGTACTTC. This codes for CASSVVEGLPQETQYF.

The chain joins TRBV18 to TRBJ1-4, with TRBD1 identical over 7 bases. V trimming: 4 bases; J trimming: 4 bases; junction bases outside the gene matches: 6. The CDR3 consists of 15 residues. Germline V gives CDR1 KGHSH, CDR2 LQKENI. The CDR3 spells CASSLLTGSNEKLFF. CDR3 bases: TGTGCCAGCTCACTCCTGACAGGGAGTAATGAAAAACTGTTTTTT.

Here the CDR3 DNA reads TGCAGCGTTGGGCGGGGGCAGGGCGACAATGAGCAGTTCTTC. This sequence encodes CSVGRGQGDNEQFF. The chain employs TRBV29-1 and TRBJ2-1, with D maybe TRBD2 (7 bases). CDR1 and CDR2 from the germline V gene are SQVTM and ANQGSEA. The ends were cut back, 4 bases at V and 5 bases at J, with 15 bases in the middle. CDR3 size: 14 residues.

V gene TRBV25-1 combines with J gene TRBJ2-3; 9 bases agree with TRBD1. CDR3 length equals 15 residues. J was trimmed by 5 bases and V by 4 bases; bases with no gene match: 7. Germline assignment: CDR1 MGHDK and CDR2 SYGVNS. The CDR3 DNA sequence: TGTGCCAGCAGTGCACAACCGGACAGGGGAGATACGCAGTATTTT. Protein product: CASSAQPDRGDTQYF.

This chain links TRBV18 with TRBJ2-2, with D unresolved. The V gene lost 6 bases and the J gene lost 6 bases, with 14 bases spanning the gap. This CDR3 contains 14 residues. Germline CDR1 KGHSH, CDR2 LQKENI. The DNA of the CDR3 is TGTGCCAGCTCTGTAGTAGAGTATTCCGGGGAGCTGTTTTTT. Amino acids: CASSVVEYSGELFF.

The J gene is TRBJ2-3, the V gene TRBV11-1, with D maybe TRBD2 (6 bases). V lost 3 bases, J lost 1 base, and 14 bases lay in between. The CDR3 contains 16 residues. From germline, CDR1 is SGHAT and CDR2 FQDESV (reference sequence). DNA for the CDR3: TGTGCCAGCAGCTTCGGGAGCCAAACCCGCACAGATACGCAGTATTTT. It encodes CASSFGSQTRTDTQYF.

This clone was recorded only once. In DNA, the CDR3 is TGTGCCAGCAGCATCCGGGACAGTAATTCACCCCTCCACTTT. This codes for CASSIRDSNSPLHF. The chain uses TRBV21-1 and TRBJ1-6; the table's D call of TRBD1 was not tested on the DNA. TRBV21-1 is noted as a pseudogene. The CDR3 loop spans 14 amino acids.

Points on this clone: Germline is not matched at one junction end, which may reflect a read error. V usage is TRBV19 and J usage is TRBJ1-2; 7 positions agree with TRBD1. The V gene's germline CDR1 is LNHDA and CDR2 SQIVND (reference sequence). This CDR3 region has 14 residues. DNA of the CDR3: TGTGCCAGTGGCGACGGACAGGTAAACTCTGGCTACACCTTC. It yields the protein CASGDGQVNSGYTF.

As to this clone: The junction and the germline gene differ at one end; a read error may be behind it. The rearrangement links TRBV4-1 to TRBJ2-7; TRBD2 might be the D (5 bases). Germline V gene data show CDR1 as MGHRA and CDR2 as YSYEKL. The CDR3 has 11 residues. The CDR3 is CASSLEGPGDF. CDR3 bases: TGCGCCAGCAGCCTAGAGGGCCCCGGGGACTTC.

J is TRBJ2-1 and V is TRBV30; TRBD2 matches at 11 bases. CDR3 size: 15 residues. Germline CDR1 is GTSNPN and CDR2 is SVGIG (reference sequence). Trimming removed 4 bases from V and 5 bases from J; junction bases left unmatched: 7. DNA for the CDR3: TGTGCCTGGAATACCGGGACTAGCGGACACAATGAGCAGTTCTTC. It specifies CAWNTGTSGHNEQFF.

The chain uses TRBV4-1 and TRBJ2-2; D remains unclear. Germline assignment: CDR1 MGHRA and CDR2 YSYEKL. Deletions cut 2 bases from V and 3 bases from J, with 13 bases between. The CDR3 runs to 16 residues. The CDR3 bases are TGCGCCAGCAGCCAACTTATACCCTTAGACACCGGGGAGCTGTTTTTT. Amino acids: CASSQLIPLDTGELFF.

The chain links TRBV5-1 to TRBJ2-5, with TRBD2 identical over 8 bases. Germline V CDR1 and CDR2: SGHRS, YFSETQ. CDR3 length: 15 amino acids. The trim removed 0 bases at V and 3 bases at J, leaving 4 bases unmatched. As DNA, the CDR3 is TGCGCCAGCAGCTTGGGGAGCGGGGGAGAAGAGACCCAGTACTTC. Translated, it gives CASSLGSGGEETQYF. The whole variable domain, filled in from reference TRBV5-1 and TRBJ2-5, reads KAGVTQTPRYLIKTRGQQVTLSCSPISGHRSVSWYQQTPGQGLQFLFEYFSETQRNKGNFPGRFSGRQFSNSRSEMNVSTLELGDSALYLCASSLGSGGEETQYFGPGTRLLVL.